Presented here are 29 T cell receptor beta chains from one specimen sequenced in a study of shared clonotypes between healthy human individuals. The protocol was immunoSEQ multiplex PCR, while the TCRdb copy is restricted to in-frame clones and leaves out a portion. The sample includes 1.6 million or so clones, 97% to 99% of them seen just once. Source material: naive CD4+ T cells sorted from blood. Subset described: CD45RA+ positively selected. These receptors all stem from a man younger than 45 in good health.

Here the CDR3 reads CASSQRTSQFF. The CDR3 nucleotides are TGTGCCAGCAGTCAGCGGACCTCCCAGTTCTTC. The chain couples TRBV2 to TRBJ2-1; D is perhaps TRBD2 (5 bases). Trimming removed 5 bases from V and 13 bases from J, with 12 bases in between. This CDR3 contains 11 residues. Germline lookup yields CDR1 SNHLY and CDR2 FYNNEI.

The gene calls are TRBV19 and TRBJ2-1; 11 bases agree with TRBD2. The J segment lost 12 bases and the V segment lost 3 bases, leaving 10 bases of the junction unmatched. Per the germline V gene, CDR1 is LNHDA and CDR2 is SQIVND (reference sequence). This CDR3 is built from 15 residues. CDR3 sequence (DNA): TGTGCCAGTAGTATTGTAGCGGGAGGGTCCGATGGGCAGTTCTTC. This codes for CASSIVAGGSDGQFF.

This chain uses TRBV6-5 with TRBJ2-1; TRBD2 matches at 7 bases. After removal of 2 bases from V and 5 bases from J, the junction contained 3 bases not matched to a gene. CDR1 is MNHEY, CDR2 SVGAGI, per germline. The CDR3 sequence is 14 residues long. The CDR3 sequence is CASSYLAVHNEQFF. The CDR3 DNA is TGTGCCAGCAGTTACCTAGCGGTACACAATGAGCAGTTCTTC.

This clone has just one count. The chain uses TRBV5-1 and TRBJ2-1, with D possibly TRBD2 on 6 matching bases. The CDR3 spans 16 residues. Germline CDR1 SGHRS, CDR2 YFSETQ. Trimming stripped 1 base from V and 1 base from J, with 12 bases between. The CDR3 DNA reads as TGCGCCAGCAGCTTGACCACACTAGCTTCCTACAATGAGCAGTTCTTC. It is translated as CASSLTTLASYNEQFF. Supplemented by reference TRBV5-1 and TRBJ2-1, the full variable domain reads KAGVTQTPRYLIKTRGQQVTLSCSPISGHRSVSWYQQTPGQGLQFLFEYFSETQRNKGNFPGRFSGRQFSNSRSEMNVSTLELGDSALYLCASSLTTLASYNEQFFGPGTRLTVL.

Concerning this clone: The identical CDR3 is also encoded by other nucleotide sequences in the sample. The gene calls are TRBV15 and TRBJ2-5; no reliable D call. The V gene lost 1 base and the J gene lost 2 bases, with 5 bases spanning the gap. Germline V gene data show CDR1 as LNHNV and CDR2 as YYDKDF (reference sequence). CDR3 length equals 13 residues. The DNA for the CDR3 is TGTGCCACCAGCAGAGCCCTACAAGAGACCCAGTACTTC. Translation: CATSRALQETQYF.

The chain uses TRBV7-9 and TRBJ2-3, with 10 bases fitting TRBD2. This CDR3 is built from 16 residues. Trimming cost V 1 base and J 4 bases; bases outside gene matches: 5. CDR1 is SEHNR and CDR2 is FQNEAQ in the germline V gene (reference sequence). DNA of the CDR3: TGTGCCAGCAGCTTAGGTCTAGCGGGAGTGGCAGATACGCAGTATTTT. Amino acid sequence: CASSLGLAGVADTQYF. The full variable domain, its missing parts supplied by reference TRBV7-9 and TRBJ2-3, is DTGVSQNPRHKITKRGQNVTFRCDPISEHNRLYWYRQTLGQGPEFLTYFQNEAQLEKSRLLSDRFSAERPKGSFSTLEIQRTEQGDSAMYLCASSLGLAGVADTQYFGPGTRLTVL.

This sequence joins TRBV6-5 and TRBJ2-1; 8 nucleotides align to TRBD1. This CDR3 spans 15 amino acids. Germline V gene data show CDR1 as MNHEY and CDR2 as SVGAGI. V gave up 6 bases and J gave up 4 bases; unmatched junction bases: 8. Here the CDR3 DNA reads TGTGCCAGCAGACTCCAGGGGGCTTCTTACAATGAGCAGTTCTTC. Encoded protein: CASRLQGASYNEQFF.

The J gene is TRBJ2-2, the V gene TRBV7-9, with 13 bases identical to TRBD2. Looked up from germline, CDR1 is SEHNR and CDR2 is FQNEAQ (reference sequence). The CDR3 covers 16 residues. The V and J ends lost 1 base and 6 bases, in that order; junction bases with no gene match: 2. The CDR3 DNA reads TGTGCCAGCAGCTTAGGGACTAGCGGGAGCTCCGGGGAGCTGTTTTTT. It encodes CASSLGTSGSSGELFF.

The genes are TRBV28 and TRBJ2-3, with 9 positions matching TRBD2. J gave up 4 bases and V 6 bases, and 8 bases lay outside the gene matches. Germline CDR1 MDHEN, CDR2 SYDVKM. This CDR3 is 15 amino acids long. The CDR3 bases are TGTGCCAGCAGGCAGTTAGCGGGAGCGGCAGATACGCAGTATTTT. As protein: CASRQLAGAADTQYF.

This chain connects TRBV11-2 to TRBJ2-7; maybe TRBD1 (5 bases). CDR1 and CDR2 (germline): SGHAT, FQNNGV. V was cut by 11 bases and J by 2 bases, with 16 bases left in between. This CDR3 spans 13 amino acids. The chain's CDR3 is CAGLLGRTYEQYF. The CDR3 nucleotides are TGTGCCGGCCTTCTGGGGCGGACCTACGAGCAGTACTTC.

The rearrangement uses TRBV15 and TRBJ1-1; weak D call: TRBD1 (5 bases). From germline, CDR1 is LNHNV and CDR2 YYDKDF (reference sequence). V shed 3 bases and J shed 0 bases, with 23 bases lying between them. CDR3 length: 19 amino acids. The chain's CDR3 is CATSRESIQERWVNTEAFF. Written as DNA, the CDR3 is TGTGCCACCAGCAGGGAGTCGATACAGGAGAGATGGGTGAACACTGAAGCTTTCTTT. Combining the CDR3 with reference TRBV15 and TRBJ1-1 gives the whole variable domain DAMVIQNPRYQVTQFGKPVTLSCSQTLNHNVMYWYQQKSSQAPKLLFHYYDKDFNNEADTPDNFQSRRPNTSFCFLDIRSPGLGDTAMYLCATSRESIQERWVNTEAFFGQGTRLTVV.

The CDR3 DNA follows: TGTGCCACCAGCAGAAATGTAGCGCTCTCCTACGAGCAGTACTTC. It yields the protein CATSRNVALSYEQYF. This sequence joins TRBV15 and TRBJ2-7; tentative D call: TRBD2 (5 bases). The V gene's germline CDR1 is LNHNV and CDR2 YYDKDF (reference sequence). The V end lost 2 bases, the J end lost 0 bases, and 11 bases lay between the germline ends. This CDR3 is 15 amino acids long.

The V gene is TRBV18, the J gene TRBJ2-3, with TRBD1 matching 7 bases. The CDR3 covers 14 residues. The germline V gene encodes CDR1 KGHSH and CDR2 LQKENI. V shed 3 bases, J shed 9 bases, and the junction held 9 bases outside the gene matches. The CDR3 coding sequence is TGTGCCAGCTCACCGATGGGGACAGCGAAAACGCAGTATTTT. Encoded protein: CASSPMGTAKTQYF.

This rearrangement joins TRBV4-1 to TRBJ1-5; D not resolved. Trimming took 4 bases from V and 4 from J, leaving 11 bases between them. There are 14 residues in the CDR3. Germline values: CDR1 MGHRA, CDR2 YSYEKL. This CDR3 reads CASSPLALNQPQHF. For the CDR3, the DNA is TGCGCCAGCAGCCCACTGGCCCTTAATCAGCCCCAGCATTTT.

This chain links TRBV5-1 with TRBJ1-4, with 7 nucleotides matching TRBD1. V lost 2 bases to trimming and J lost 4 bases; unmatched junction nucleotides: 5. Germline V gene data show CDR1 as SGHRS and CDR2 as YFSETQ. The CDR3 spans 15 residues. The CDR3 sequence: CASSFDGTVNEKLFF. The CDR3 DNA reads as TGCGCCAGCAGCTTCGACGGGACAGTTAATGAAAAACTGTTTTTT.

Concerning this clone: This same CDR3 is encoded by further DNA sequences in the sample. V gene TRBV5-6 combines with J gene TRBJ2-3; 12 nucleotides line up with TRBD2. The CDR3 has 15 residues. After removal of 0 bases from V and 4 bases from J, the junction contained 0 bases not matched to a gene. The germline CDR1 and CDR2 sequences are SGHDT and YYEEEE. The CDR3 protein is CASSLGLAGADTQYF. The CDR3 region has the DNA TGTGCCAGCAGCTTGGGACTAGCGGGAGCAGATACGCAGTATTTT. The full variable domain, with the rest looked up from reference TRBV5-6 and TRBJ2-3, is DAGVTQSPTHLIKTRGQQVTLRCSPKSGHDTVSWYQQALGQGPQFIFQYYEEEERQRGNFPDRFSGHQFPNYSSELNVNALLLGDSALYLCASSLGLAGADTQYFGPGTRLTVL.

The V and J genes are TRBV5-1 and TRBJ2-5; 8 bases fit TRBD2. This CDR3 region has 14 residues. V lost 4 bases, J lost 4 bases, and 6 bases stayed unmatched. Germline lookup yields CDR1 SGHRS and CDR2 YFSETQ. CDR3 loop: CASSLTSAGETQYF. In DNA, the CDR3 is TGCGCCAGCAGCCTGACTAGCGCCGGAGAGACCCAGTACTTC.

This chain joins TRBV6-6 and TRBJ2-1, with 7 bases that match TRBD1. CDR1 and CDR2 (germline): MNHNY, SVGAGI (reference sequence). There are 15 residues in the CDR3. J lost 5 bases, V lost 4 bases, and 8 bases had no gene match. CDR3 sequence reads: CASSWGQFSDNEQFF. In DNA, the CDR3 is TGTGCCAGCAGTTGGGGACAGTTCTCAGACAATGAGCAGTTCTTC.

The genes are TRBV7-3 and TRBJ2-1; D tentatively fits TRBD1 or TRBD2 (5 bases each). The CDR3 totals 18 residues. Germline CDR1 is SGHTA and CDR2 is FQGTGA. The ends were cut back, 0 bases at V and 8 bases at J, with 23 bases in the middle. CDR3 loop: CASSLTVGGFRGADEQFF. In DNA form, the CDR3 reads TGTGCCAGCAGCTTAACGGTCGGAGGATTTAGGGGCGCGGATGAGCAGTTCTTC.

The gene calls are TRBV11-2 and TRBJ2-1; tentative D call: TRBD1 (6 bases). CDR3 length equals 12 residues. V was shortened by 3 bases and J by 7 bases, with 7 bases between the two germline ends. Germline CDR1 SGHAT, CDR2 FQNNGV. CDR3 in DNA: TGTGCCAGCAGCTTCAGGGGTAATGAGCAGTTCTTC. Its protein is CASSFRGNEQFF.

V usage is TRBV6-1 and J usage is TRBJ2-7; 11 nucleotides line up with TRBD2. Trimming removed 4 bases from V and 3 bases from J; junction bases left unmatched: 11. Per the germline V gene, CDR1 is MNHNS and CDR2 is SASEGT. This CDR3 has 17 residues. In DNA, the CDR3 is TGTGCCAGCAGTGGGCGGGACAGACTAGCGGGAATCTACGAGCAGTACTTC. It specifies CASSGRDRLAGIYEQYF.

The chain links TRBV11-1 to TRBJ2-3; no definite D call. CDR3 length: 14 amino acids. CDR1 and CDR2 from the germline V gene are SGHAT and FQDESV (reference sequence). Trimming removed 1 base from V and 0 bases from J, with 5 bases in between. Here the CDR3 DNA reads TGTGCCAGCAGCTTAGTACAGAGCACAGATACGCAGTATTTT. This sequence encodes CASSLVQSTDTQYF.

To note about this clone: The sample carries other DNA sequences with the same CDR3. The rearrangement uses TRBV20-1 and TRBJ2-5; D not certain. This CDR3 has 10 residues. Germline V gene lookup returns CDR1 DFQATT and CDR2 SNEGSKA (reference sequence). V shed 5 bases and J shed 5 bases, with 6 bases lying between them. The CDR3 protein is CSAFTETQYF. CDR3 DNA: TGCAGTGCTTTCACCGAGACCCAGTACTTC.

The CDR3 region is CAIRDGSNTGELFF. CDR3 nucleotides: TGTGCCATCAGGGATGGTTCTAACACCGGGGAGCTGTTTTTT. The chain employs TRBV10-3 and TRBJ2-2, with unresolved D. Germline CDR1 is ENHRY and CDR2 is SYGVKD. The V end was cut by 6 bases, the J end by 2 bases, with 10 bases between. The CDR3 totals 14 residues.

V and J are TRBV29-1 and TRBJ2-6; D is uncertain. Germline V gene lookup returns CDR1 SQVTM and CDR2 ANQGSEA. CDR3 size: 15 residues. Trimming removed 5 bases from V and 0 bases from J, with 11 bases in between. The CDR3 sequence is CSVLTPSSGANVLTF. The CDR3 DNA reads as TGCAGCGTTCTTACTCCCAGCTCTGGGGCCAACGTCCTGACTTTC.

The chain employs TRBV2 and TRBJ2-3; 9 bases agree with TRBD2. With 4 bases clipped from V and 1 base from J, the junction kept 6 bases outside the gene matches. The CDR3 loop spans 16 amino acids. CDR1 is SNHLY, CDR2 FYNNEI, per germline. The CDR3 sequence is CASSVPLAGRTDTQYF. CDR3 nucleotide sequence: TGTGCCAGCAGTGTGCCTCTAGCGGGGCGCACAGATACGCAGTATTTT.

The V and J genes are TRBV7-9 and TRBJ2-2; D possibly corresponds to TRBD2 (5 bases). Between the trimmed V and J ends, which lost 9 bases and 2 bases, there was a span of 16 bases. The CDR3 sequence is 15 residues long. Germline CDR1 reads SEHNR; CDR2 reads FQNEAQ (reference sequence). The CDR3: CASGLSGANTGELFF. The CDR3 DNA sequence: TGTGCCAGTGGCTTAAGCGGAGCAAACACCGGGGAGCTGTTTTTT.

This clone was counted a single time. The chain joins TRBV7-9 to TRBJ2-7, with D hard to call. The germline gives CDR1 SEHNR, CDR2 FQNEAQ (reference sequence). This CDR3 is built from 14 residues. Trimming cost V 6 bases and J 0 bases, with 12 bases left between them. The DNA of the CDR3 is TGTGCCAGCAGGTCCATGACCAACTCCTACGAGCAGTACTTC. This encodes CASRSMTNSYEQYF.

The chain carries TRBV7-3 and TRBJ2-1, with TRBD2 matching 9 bases. This CDR3 has 15 amino acids. Germline trimming cut 3 bases from V and 8 bases from J; bases unmatched to any gene: 8. Looked up from germline, CDR1 is SGHTA and CDR2 is FQGTGA. The CDR3 sequence: CASSFRGTSYDEQFF. CDR3 bases: TGTGCCAGCAGCTTTCGGGGGACTAGCTATGATGAGCAGTTCTTC.